The 10 T cell receptor beta chains presented below share a single source sample, sequenced in a study of OX40 agonist ivuxolimab in advanced cancers. TCRdb keeps only in-frame clones here, not all; method: immunoSEQ multiplex PCR. The data contain tens of thousands of clones, around 87% of them singletons. Material: CD4+ or CD8+ T cells sorted from blood, obtained in a trial of the OX40 agonist ivuxolimab. The receptors here all came from an adult with an advanced solid tumor such as melanoma, head and neck, liver or kidney cancer.

The chain links TRBV14 to TRBJ2-7, with D possibly being TRBD1 or TRBD2 (5 bases each). This CDR3 has 15 residues. Germline V gene data show CDR1 as SGHDN and CDR2 as FVKESK. V lost 0 bases and J lost 4, with 13 bases in between. The CDR3 loop is CASSQEGVPRYEQYF. Written as DNA, the CDR3 is TGTGCCAGCAGCCAAGAGGGGGTACCTCGATACGAGCAGTACTTC.

On this clone: An end of the junction differs from the germline gene, which may be a read error. This chain joins TRBV7-7 and TRBJ2-2; TRBD2 matches 12 bases. The CDR3 covers 16 residues. The germline CDR1 and CDR2 sequences are SSHAT and FNYEAQ (reference sequence). The CDR3 DNA follows: TGTGCTAGCAGCTCGACTAGCGGGAGTATTTCCGGGGAGCTGTTTTTT. Its translation is CASSSTSGSISGELFF.

The chain uses TRBV6-5 and TRBJ1-3; D might be TRBD1 (6 bases). Germline V gives CDR1 MNHEY, CDR2 SVGAGI. The CDR3 contains 15 residues. Trimming shortened V by 6 bases and J by 0 bases, and 12 bases separated the two germline ends. Here the CDR3 reads CASSPLDSSGNTIYF. The CDR3, as DNA: TGTGCCAGCAGCCCTTTGGACAGCTCTGGAAACACCATATATTTT.

This chain joins TRBV28 and TRBJ2-3; a possible D gene is TRBD1 (6 bases). The CDR3 loop spans 16 amino acids. Germline V lookup: CDR1 MDHEN, CDR2 SYDVKM. V lost 5 bases to trimming and J lost 4 bases, with 19 bases between them. CDR3 loop: CASSKDGTLGPDTQYF. The CDR3 DNA reads TGTGCCAGCAGTAAGGACGGGACACTCGGTCCAGATACGCAGTATTTT.

The genes are TRBV2 and TRBJ2-5; D is uncertain. CDR3 size: 11 residues. CDR1 SNHLY and CDR2 FYNNEI come from the germline V gene. Trimming pared 5 bases from V and 4 bases from J, leaving 5 bases between. The CDR3 bases are TGTGCCAGCAGTCCTCGAGAGACCCAGTACTTC. It yields the protein CASSPRETQYF.

This chain links TRBV6-6 with TRBJ2-7; D might be TRBD2 (5 bases). The V end lost 6 bases, the J end lost 3 bases, and 6 bases lay between the germline ends. CDR3 length: 11 residues. Germline CDR1 reads MNHNY; CDR2 reads SVGAGI (reference sequence). In DNA form, the CDR3 reads TGTGCCAGCAGCGACTACTACGAGCAGTACTTC. This codes for CASSDYYEQYF.

This chain connects TRBV5-1 to TRBJ2-5, with 11 bases aligning to TRBD2. This CDR3 comprises 15 residues. The germline CDR1 and CDR2 sequences are SGHRS and YFSETQ. V lost 3 bases to trimming and J lost 7 bases; unmatched junction nucleotides: 8. In nucleotides, the CDR3 is TGCGCCAGCAGCTCGGAGGGGACTAGCGGTGGGACCCAGTACTTC. It specifies CASSSEGTSGGTQYF.

The chain uses TRBV7-9 and TRBJ1-2, with D uncertain. There are 13 residues in the CDR3. The V and J ends lost 3 bases and 4 bases respectively, with 9 bases between them. The V gene's germline CDR1 is SEHNR and CDR2 FQNEAQ (reference sequence). CDR3 bases: TGTGCCAGCAGCTTTGGACGGCTCTATGGCTACACCTTC. This translates into CASSFGRLYGYTF.

The chain recombines TRBV7-2 with TRBJ2-7; D uncertain. This CDR3 spans 12 amino acids. Germline CDR1 is SGHTA and CDR2 is FQGNSA. The germline V and J ends were trimmed by 1 base and 4 bases, with 5 bases remaining between them. The CDR3 DNA sequence: TGTGCCAGCAGCTTAGTGGGATACGAGCAGTACTTC. This codes for CASSLVGYEQYF.

The genes are TRBV5-1 and TRBJ2-3; weak D call: TRBD2 (5 bases). Trimming removed 5 bases from V and 0 bases from J, with 13 bases in between. The CDR3 consists of 15 residues. Germline lookup yields CDR1 SGHRS and CDR2 YFSETQ. CDR3 coding DNA: TGCGCCAGCAGTAACGGGATTTCTAGCACAGATACGCAGTATTTT. This translates into CASSNGISSTDTQYF.